These 23 T cell receptor beta chains came from one sample sequenced in a study of CD8 T cells in ankylosing spondylitis. For these receptors, no antigen is known. TCRdb reprocessed the 5' RACE reads with MiXCR, giving one entry per CDR3 protein. The sample consists of 700,000 to 850,000 distinct CDR3 sequences, 12% of them appearing once. Study-level findings and limits: For ankylosing spondylitis blood, a TCR beta motif of about eight highly homologous variants appeared characteristic.

Sequencing input: blood, either unsorted or a sorted T cell fraction (not recorded which). These receptors were taken from a male donor with ankylosing spondylitis.

In its sample, this clonotype was seen a few times. V gene TRBV5-1 combines with J gene TRBJ1-3, with D unclear. The CDR3 extends over 15 amino acids. Trimming left V 0 bases short and J 1 base short, with 8 bases between. CDR1 is SGHRS and CDR2 is YFSETQ in the germline V gene. Written as DNA, the CDR3 is TGCGCCAGCAGCTTGGAAGCGGTGTCTGGAAACACCATATATTTT. Its protein product is CASSLEAVSGNTIYF.

V gene TRBV20-1 combines with J gene TRBJ1-2, with TRBD1 matching 7 bases. Trimming took 2 bases from V and 6 from J; bases not matched to a gene: 15. Germline CDR1 and CDR2: DFQATT and SNEGSKA (reference sequence). This CDR3 contains 16 residues. For the CDR3, the DNA is TGCAGTGCTAGATCCCGTTCTCAGACAGGGAAAGATGGCTACACCTTC. This gives the protein CSARSRSQTGKDGYTF.

The rearrangement joins TRBV19 to TRBJ1-1, with TRBD1 matching over 7 bases. Germline V gene sequence: CDR1 LNHDA, CDR2 SQIVND (reference sequence). The length of the CDR3 is 16 residues. With 5 bases clipped from V and 2 bases from J, the junction kept 11 bases outside the gene matches. This CDR3 reads CASSPRGGRGNTEAFF. CDR3 bases: TGTGCCAGTAGTCCCCGAGGGGGCCGGGGAAACACTGAAGCTTTCTTT. The full variable domain, completed using reference TRBV19 and TRBJ1-1, is DGGITQSPKYLFRKEGQNVTLSCEQNLNHDAMYWYRQDPGQGLRLIYYSQIVNDFQKGDIAEGYSVSREKKESFPLTVTSAQKNPTAFYLCASSPRGGRGNTEAFFGQGTRLTVV.

This clonotype was picked up a small number of times. The rearrangement joins TRBV7-2 to TRBJ2-2; no clear D gene. This CDR3 has 17 amino acids. Looked up from germline, CDR1 is SGHTA and CDR2 is FQGNSA. With 1 base removed from V and 1 base from J, the gap between germline ends came to 13 bases. The CDR3 bases are TGTGCCAGCAGCTTAGTAAGGGCCAGCCTGAACACCGGGGAGCTGTTTTTT. Its protein product is CASSLVRASLNTGELFF.

This chain joins TRBV10-3 and TRBJ1-2; possibly TRBD1 for D (5 bases). Trimming shortened V by 4 bases and J by 8 bases, and 14 bases separated the two germline ends. Germline lookup yields CDR1 ENHRY and CDR2 SYGVKD. CDR3 length: 13 residues. The CDR3 sequence is CAISAVEGTGYTF. CDR3 nucleotide sequence: TGTGCCATCAGTGCCGTCGAAGGGACCGGCTACACCTTC.

This clonotype was counted many times. The chain employs TRBV12-3 or TRBV12-4 and TRBJ2-7; no clear D gene. Trimming removed 6 bases from V and 3 bases from J, with 12 bases in between. The CDR3 loop spans 13 amino acids. The CDR3 region has the DNA TGTGCCAGCAGCCTTGACACCTACTACGAGCAGTACTTC. Its translation: CASSLDTYYEQYF.

This clonotype was seen a handful of times. The chain recombines TRBV5-1 with TRBJ2-5; no firm D call. This CDR3 has 16 residues. In germline, CDR1 is SGHRS, CDR2 YFSETQ. V was trimmed by 0 bases and J by 2 bases, leaving 14 bases between them. The CDR3 protein is CASSLVQRPPQETQYF. In DNA form, the CDR3 reads TGCGCCAGCAGCTTGGTCCAGCGACCCCCTCAAGAGACCCAGTACTTC.

The chain couples TRBV19 to TRBJ1-5; D gene unclear. Trimming cost V 5 bases and J 2 bases, with 4 bases left between them. Germline lookup yields CDR1 LNHDA and CDR2 SQIVND (reference sequence). This CDR3 is 12 amino acids long. This CDR3 reads CASSVGNQPQHF. CDR3 DNA sequence: TGTGCCAGTAGTGTCGGCAATCAGCCCCAGCATTTT.

The chain uses TRBV27 and TRBJ1-2; weak D call: TRBD1 (6 bases). Germline-derived CDR1 and CDR2 are MNHEY and SMNVEV (reference sequence). The CDR3 consists of 14 residues. V lost 2 bases and J 2 bases, leaving 9 bases between the germline ends. The CDR3 protein is CASSLKGGNYGYTF. The CDR3 nucleotides read TGTGCCAGCAGTTTAAAGGGGGGAAACTATGGCTACACCTTC.

The sample holds a few counts of this clonotype. This chain links TRBV4-3 with TRBJ1-2, with D unresolved. The germline CDR1 and CDR2 sequences are LGHNA and YSLEER. Trimming took 2 bases from V and 7 from J, leaving 14 bases between them. The CDR3 covers 14 residues. The CDR3 protein is CASSQSPPLAGYTF. In nucleotides, the CDR3 is TGCGCCAGCAGCCAAAGTCCCCCACTTGCTGGCTACACCTTC.

The chain recombines TRBV27 with TRBJ1-2, with 8 bases lining up with TRBD1. Trimming cost V 6 bases and J 8 bases; bases outside gene matches: 8. Germline-derived CDR1 and CDR2 are MNHEY and SMNVEV (reference sequence). The CDR3 has 13 amino acids. The CDR3 bases are TGTGCCAGCAGGAAGCAGGGGGCGGAAGGCTACACCTTC. Translation gives CASRKQGAEGYTF.

This clonotype was found a few times. This chain joins TRBV18 and TRBJ2-4; tentatively, D is TRBD1 (5 bases). Trimming took off 11 bases at V and 0 bases at J, with 14 bases between the two ends. The germline CDR1 and CDR2 sequences are KGHSH and LQKENI. The CDR3 consists of 14 residues. CDR3 region: CACDQGLAKNIQYF. The CDR3 coding sequence is TGTGCCTGCGACCAGGGATTAGCCAAAAACATTCAGTACTTC.

This clonotype was observed a handful of times. The chain carries TRBV20-1 and TRBJ2-7; D is unresolved. Trimming removed 3 bases from V and 5 bases from J, with 14 bases in between. CDR3 size: 13 residues. From germline, CDR1 is DFQATT and CDR2 SNEGSKA (reference sequence). The CDR3 DNA sequence: TGCAGTGCTAGTACCGTTGTGGCCCACGAGCAGTACTTC. Translating it yields CSASTVVAHEQYF.

The V call is TRBV20-1, the J call TRBJ1-1; D gene uncertain. CDR3 length: 8 residues. Looked up from germline, CDR1 is DFQATT and CDR2 is SNEGSKA (reference sequence). Between the trimmed V and J ends, which lost 8 bases and 10 bases, there was a span of 8 bases. CDR3 region: CSPPPAFF. In nucleotides, the CDR3 is TGCAGTCCACCACCAGCTTTCTTT.

This clonotype was seen at least ten times. CDR3 in amino acids: CASALGGYNEQFF. DNA of the CDR3: TGTGCCAGCGCCTTGGGGGGGTACAATGAGCAGTTCTTC. This chain links TRBV7-2 with TRBJ2-1; 7 bases fit TRBD2. Looked up from germline, CDR1 is SGHTA and CDR2 is FQGNSA. This CDR3 contains 13 residues. The trim removed 8 bases at V and 4 bases at J, leaving 5 bases unmatched.

This rearrangement joins TRBV20-1 to TRBJ2-5; weak D call: TRBD2 (5 bases). CDR1 is DFQATT and CDR2 is SNEGSKA in the germline V gene (reference sequence). Trimming removed 6 bases from V and 5 bases from J, with 13 bases in between. The CDR3 runs to 12 residues. The chain's CDR3 is CSAGVGGETQYF. The DNA for the CDR3 is TGCAGTGCCGGGGTCGGCGGGGAGACCCAGTACTTC.

This clonotype was observed many times. The chain links TRBV5-1 to TRBJ2-4; the D is unclear. Germline CDR1 SGHRS, CDR2 YFSETQ. V lost 4 bases, J lost 0 bases, and 8 bases lay in between. This CDR3 spans 14 amino acids. CDR3 DNA sequence: TGCGCCAGCAGCCCTAACCTAGCCAAAAACATTCAGTACTTC. Protein: CASSPNLAKNIQYF. The full variable domain, in which reference TRBV5-1 and TRBJ2-4 provide the parts outside the CDR3, is KAGVTQTPRYLIKTRGQQVTLSCSPISGHRSVSWYQQTPGQGLQFLFEYFSETQRNKGNFPGRFSGRQFSNSRSEMNVSTLELGDSALYLCASSPNLAKNIQYFGAGTRLSVL.

This clonotype has only a few counts. The chain employs TRBV6-1 and TRBJ2-7; 11 bases line up with TRBD2. Germline-derived CDR1 and CDR2 are MNHNS and SASEGT. This CDR3 has 16 residues. After removal of 5 bases from V and 2 bases from J, the junction contained 8 bases not matched to a gene. CDR3 nucleotides: TGTGCCAGCAGTCCCGGGGGTAGCGGGGGGGCCTACGAGCAGTACTTC. It specifies CASSPGGSGGAYEQYF.

CDR3 nucleotide sequence: TGTGCCAGCAGCTTAGAGGACAGGACTAGCGGGAGGAGCACGTATTTT. It yields the protein CASSLEDRTSGRSTYF. This chain connects TRBV7-6 to TRBJ2-3, with 14 bases aligning to TRBD2. Germline CDR1 and CDR2: SGHVS and FNYEAQ. J was trimmed by 14 bases and V by 1 base; bases with no gene match: 11. This CDR3 is 16 amino acids long.

The chain couples TRBV4-3 to TRBJ2-3; D might be TRBD1 (6 bases). Germline loops: CDR1 LGHNA, CDR2 YSLEER. The CDR3 totals 14 residues. The germline V and J ends were trimmed by 1 base and 5 bases, with 10 bases remaining between them. The CDR3 loop reads CASSQVPGEDTQYF. The DNA for the CDR3 is TGCGCCAGCAGCCAAGTCCCAGGGGAAGATACGCAGTATTTT.

V and J are TRBV5-1 and TRBJ2-7; a weak D match, TRBD1 (6 bases). The CDR3 runs 15 residues. Trimming took off 4 bases at V and 5 bases at J, with 19 bases between the two ends. The germline V gene has CDR1 SGHRS and CDR2 YFSETQ. Written as DNA, the CDR3 is TGCGCCAGCAGCAGGGGGACCGTATCAGGCGACGAGCAGTACTTC. Its protein is CASSRGTVSGDEQYF.

This clonotype has a count of ten or more. The rearrangement links TRBV29-1 to TRBJ1-1, with 7 bases that match TRBD1. The CDR3 has 13 amino acids. Germline assignment: CDR1 SQVTM and CDR2 ANQGSEA. The V segment lost 6 bases and the J segment 11 bases; nucleotides outside the gene matches: 15. CDR3 DNA sequence: TGCAGCGTAGAGGGACAGTTCGTTCCCCCCGCTTTCTTT. It specifies CSVEGQFVPPAFF.

This clonotype was seen a handful of times. The chain couples TRBV2 to TRBJ1-5; 10 bases line up with TRBD1. The J segment lost 6 bases and the V segment lost 5 bases, leaving 4 bases of the junction unmatched. The CDR3 is made up of 14 amino acids. CDR1 and CDR2 from the germline V gene are SNHLY and FYNNEI. CDR3: CASSKTGGGQPQHF. The CDR3 DNA follows: TGTGCCAGCAGTAAGACAGGGGGCGGTCAGCCCCAGCATTTT.